This TCR beta chain was sequenced in a study of cytotoxic CD8 clonotypes in ibrutinib-treated CLL. About the research overall: Of a cohort that held 10 to 12 relapsed/refractory and some 16 treatment-naive patients, approximately 18 were IGHV unmutated. The authors obtained response samples at a median of around eleven months of treatment, range 6 to 36.

The germline V gene encodes CDR1 SQVTM and CDR2 ANQGSEA. CDR3 size: 20 residues. The V segment lost 2 bases and the J segment 0 bases; nucleotides outside the gene matches: 11. TCR beta libraries used roughly 2 micrograms of DNA from cryopreserved PBMCs. Sequencing was designed to attain a depth spanning 1 in 200,000 to 1 in 1 million T cells. Clones were read by immunoSEQ multiplex PCR, and TCRdb kept only the in-frame ones, dropping some. The sample has about 84,000 clones, 86% seen once. The chain uses TRBV29-1 and TRBJ2-2; 14 nucleotides agree with TRBD2. Sequencing was performed on PBMCs, taken before ibrutinib treatment. The origin of this receptor is a human donor with chronic lymphocytic leukemia. CDR3: CSVEKAGLAGGISNTGELFF. CDR3 sequence (DNA): TGCAGCGTTGAAAAAGCCGGACTAGCGGGAGGTATTTCGAACACCGGGGAGCTGTTTTTT.